These T cell receptor beta chains were read from a single sample in a study of blood T cell repertoires in COVID-19. The protocol was immunoSEQ multiplex PCR, while the TCRdb copy is restricted to in-frame clones and leaves out a portion. Of around 100,000 clones in the sample, about 81% are singletons; the top ten hold around a sixth. Specimen: peripheral blood. The receptor source for this set is a woman between 55 and 75 years old with acute or convalescent COVID-19. CDR3s include the opening cysteine and the closing phenylalanine or tryptophan. D genes are given only for firm matches. The listing skips clone size in some rows; elsewhere it reads once, few, many or a size class.

j_call clone_size v_call d_call cdr3_aa cdr3_nt
TRBJ2-3 few TRBV4-1 NA CASSQGTVTDTQYF TGCGCCAGCAGCCAGGGGACTGTCACAGATACGCAGTATTTT
TRBJ2-1 NA TRBV11-2 TRBD2 CASTIAGEPKEQFF TGTGCCAGCACCATAGCGGGGGAGCCAAAGGAGCAGTTCTTC
TRBJ2-1 NA TRBV19 NA CASSIERGSSYNEQFF TGTGCCAGTAGTATAGAGCGGGGCAGCTCCTACAATGAGCAGTTCTTC
TRBJ1-2 NA TRBV28 NA CASLGHGYGYTF TGTGCCAGCCTGGGGCACGGGTATGGCTACACCTTC
TRBJ2-6 NA TRBV27 TRBD2 CASSFRPGGAGGANVLTF TGTGCCAGCAGTTTCCGCCCGGGGGGGGCGGGTGGGGCCAACGTCCTGACTTTC
TRBJ1-6 NA TRBV12-5 TRBD1 CASGLGQGSTSSYNSPLHF TGTGCTAGTGGTTTAGGACAGGGATCTACAAGCTCCTATAATTCACCCCTCCACTTT
TRBJ1-1 NA TRBV6-4 NA CASSRNGNTEAFF TGTGCCAGCAGTCGCAACGGGAACACTGAAGCTTTCTTT
TRBJ1-2 NA TRBV24-1 NA CATRRNYGYTF TGTGCCACCAGGAGGAACTATGGCTACACCTTC
TRBJ1-1 NA TRBV4-3 NA CASSQEGRYGITTGTEAFF TGCGCCAGCAGCCAAGAGGGCCGATATGGGATTACAACGGGGACTGAAGCTTTCTTT
TRBJ2-5 NA TRBV7-3 TRBD2 CASSSSGTSKETQYF TGTGCCAGCAGCTCCTCCGGGACTAGCAAAGAGACCCAGTACTTC
TRBJ1-2 NA TRBV18 TRBD1 CASSPTGGFNYGYTF TGTGCCAGCTCACCGACAGGGGGCTTTAACTATGGCTACACCTTC
TRBJ1-3 few TRBV28 NA CASTPRTVINTIYF TGTGCCAGCACCCCGAGGACAGTCATAAACACCATATATTTT
TRBJ1-6 NA TRBV28 NA CASSFPDSLSPLHF TGTGCCAGCAGTTTTCCGGACAGCCTCTCCCCCCTCCACTTT
TRBJ2-2 NA TRBV11-2 NA CASSQGPGELFF TGTGCCAGCTCGCAGGGGCCCGGGGAGCTGTTTTTT
TRBJ2-7 once TRBV7-2 TRBD1 CASSFDRGREQYF TGTGCCAGCAGCTTCGACAGGGGTCGGGAGCAGTACTTC
TRBJ2-3 NA TRBV7-3 NA CASSLTRGRTQYF TGTGCCAGCAGCTTAACTCGAGGGAGAACGCAGTATTTT
TRBJ2-3 NA TRBV24-1 NA CATSDLAFAGTDTQYF TGTGCCACCAGTGATTTGGCGTTTGCGGGGACAGATACGCAGTATTTT
TRBJ2-6 NA TRBV4-1 NA CASSPQGSGANVLTF TGCGCCAGCAGCCCTCAGGGTAGTGGGGCCAACGTCCTGACTTTC
TRBJ1-1 NA TRBV27 NA CASSLDREGTEAFF TGTGCCAGCAGTTTAGATAGGGAGGGCACTGAAGCTTTCTTT
TRBJ1-2 few TRBV11-3 NA CASSLAGQKTNYGYTF TGTGCCAGCAGCTTAGCAGGACAGAAAACTAACTATGGCTACACCTTC
TRBJ2-3 NA TRBV7-2 TRBD2 CASSPLAGGGTDTQYF TGTGCCAGCAGCCCTCTAGCGGGGGGTGGGACAGATACGCAGTATTTT
TRBJ2-2 NA TRBV7-8 NA CASSPGHPNTGELFF TGTGCCAGCAGCCCCGGACACCCGAACACCGGGGAGCTGTTTTTT
TRBJ1-1 NA TRBV9 NA CASSVVTGGTEAFF TGTGCCAGCAGCGTAGTTACGGGGGGGACTGAAGCTTTCTTT
TRBJ2-2 NA TRBV30 NA CACSDPGHKPTGELFF TGTGCCTGTTCAGACCCGGGACACAAACCCACCGGGGAGCTGTTTTTT
TRBJ1-6 NA TRBV6-1 TRBD1 CASSDLGQLSSYNSPLHF TGTGCCAGCAGTGATTTGGGACAGCTCAGCTCCTATAATTCACCCCTCCACTTT
TRBJ2-1 few TRBV7-9 NA CASSFLPHPSDEQFF TGTGCCAGCAGCTTCTTACCCCATCCTTCGGATGAGCAGTTCTTC
TRBJ2-7 NA TRBV28 TRBD1 CASSLPPTGDPYEQYF TGTGCCAGCAGTTTACCCCCGACAGGGGATCCCTACGAGCAGTACTTC
TRBJ1-4 once TRBV28 TRBD1 CASSPWTGVGEKLFF TGTGCCAGCAGTCCCTGGACAGGGGTGGGTGAAAAACTGTTTTTT
TRBJ1-4 NA TRBV10-1 NA CASGLGVGACRKNEKLFF TGCGCCAGCGGCCTAGGGGTGGGGGCTTGTAGGAAAAATGAAAAACTGTTTTTT
TRBJ1-1 NA TRBV28 TRBD1 CASSLTGTDTEAFF TGTGCCAGCAGTCTGACAGGGACGGACACTGAAGCTTTCTTT
TRBJ1-5 NA TRBV19 TRBD1 CASSKDRAGQPQHF TGTGCCAGTAGTAAAGACAGGGCTGGTCAGCCCCAGCATTTT
TRBJ1-2 NA TRBV30 TRBD1 CAWSRTGNYGYTF TGTGCCTGGAGTCGGACAGGAAACTATGGCTACACCTTC
TRBJ1-6 NA TRBV28 NA CASSLGQENSPLHF TGTGCCAGCAGTTTGGGGCAGGAAAATTCACCCCTCCACTTT
TRBJ1-4 few TRBV28 NA CASSLLAGVGPNEKLFF TGTGCCAGCAGTTTATTAGCCGGGGTCGGACCTAATGAAAAACTGTTTTTT